One T cell receptor beta chain is described in this entry. What this receptor recognizes is not known. CDR1 and CDR2 are read off the germline V gene (reference sequence) as LNHDA and SQIVND. The cysteine opens and the phenylalanine closes a CDR3 of 18 amino acids. Only the protein sequence is given. The sample comes from a study of monozygotic twins with inflammatory bowel disease (dated by TCRdb to between 2018 and 2021). At the level of the whole study: In total, roughly 28 monozygotic twin pairs made up the full study: 19 Danish pairs, all IBD-discordant, plus nine German pairs, of which four were IBD-concordant and five were IBD-discordant. The search for disease-associated traits relied mainly on comparing IBD patients with their genetically identical healthy co-twins within discordant pairs. Each individual had, on average, about 151 000 unique TCRalpha sequences and 181 000 unique TCRbeta sequences available for analysis. Overall study results and their limits: The results gave no support for a single strong signal or clonotype linked to IBD. Differing immunosuppressive treatments among patients may have added background noise and inter-individual variability to the repertoires. IBD patients shared fewer clonotypes with other individuals than healthy twins did, most markedly in patients showing signs of disease activity. Different T cell subtypes could not be distinguished in the analysis. IBD patients had lower TCRbeta repertoire diversity, measured by the inverse Simpson index, than their healthy co-twins. Repertoire similarity did not differ between concordant and discordant twins, which could be due to limited statistical power.

Library prep was done by 5' RACE. Each TCR library was prepared from 3,000 to 4,500 ng of total RNA. For each sample, cDNA synthesis with SMARTScribe reverse transcriptase was split into eight separate reactions. Unique molecular identifiers containing a 6-nucleotide sample barcode were introduced through template switching during cDNA synthesis. TCRalpha and TCRbeta cDNA was amplified by two nested PCRs of approximately 17 and 9 cycles, with bead purification after each PCR. Before amplification, the cDNA was both treated with uracil DNA-glycosylase and purified with the QIAquick PCR purification kit. The second PCR added Illumina TruSeq-compatible adapters along with sample-specific barcodes. TapeStation and Qubit were used to check library quality and concentration, and roughly 4.9 ng of each library was pooled. The pooled libraries were sequenced with 2 x 100 bp reads and custom sequencing primers on an Illumina HiSeq2500 single-index Rapid Run. The study's processing was this. MiGEC version 1.2.6 was used for UMI-based consensus assembly, which corrected PCR and sequencing errors. MiXCR version 2.1.1 was used for V(D)J alignment, clonotype assembly and CDR3 extraction. Normalisation of gene usage, clonotype sharing and MAIT/NKT TCR abundance was achieved by analysing the top 1000, 10 000 and 20 000 clonotypes per sample. Diversity was computed as the inverse Simpson index with the vegan R package after downsampling to 27 000 UMIs. Paired Mann-Whitney U tests were applied to discordant twin pairs, with Benjamini-Hochberg correction for multiple testing. After reprocessing by TCRdb, each CDR3 protein sequence is one entry, and no DNA is given. The V and J calls were not made by the authors but by TCRdb's processing. The record for this sample contains tens of thousands of distinct CDR3 sequences. The ten largest clones take up around 7% of the sample.

From each donor, an approximately 2.3 ml peripheral blood sample was drawn into PAXgene tubes and stored at -80 degrees C. Total RNA was isolated from whole blood with the PAXgene blood miRNA kit on an automated QIAcube, without T cell sorting. Deep TCRalpha and TCRbeta repertoire profiling with unique molecular barcoding was performed on peripheral blood of monozygotic twin pairs concordant or discordant for inflammatory bowel disease. Smoking habits were recorded for all twin pairs, and individuals were classified as current, former or never smokers. The TCR originated in a human donor with ulcerative colitis or Crohn's disease, or a healthy co-twin of an affected twin (not recorded which). The chain employs TRBV19 and TRBJ1-5. The sample comprised blood. The CDR3 region reads CASSISYVRSTEYQPQHF.